The 25 T cell receptor beta chains given below trace back to one sample, sequenced in a study of T cell repertoires in cytomegalovirus infection. TCRdb processed the reads anew with MiXCR; each CDR3 protein has one entry. This sample has 120,000 to 150,000 distinct CDR3 sequences, with approximately 5.9% found just once. Sequenced material: PBMCs. These receptors were taken from a human donor in good health (CMV status not recorded). Some clones in this sample may be carry-over from other donors' samples.

This chain joins TRBV2 and TRBJ1-2, with 8 bases fitting TRBD1. The V and J ends lost 8 bases and 8 bases, in that order; junction bases with no gene match: 13. Looked up from germline, CDR1 is SNHLY and CDR2 is FYNNEI. The CDR3 has 14 amino acids. CDR3 residues: CASAAIGQGGGYTF. CDR3 in DNA: TGTGCCAGCGCAGCTATCGGACAGGGAGGCGGCTACACCTTC.

This clonotype was seen repeatedly, ten times or more. This chain links TRBV7-2 with TRBJ1-2; 7 bases are a match to TRBD1. The length of the CDR3 is 19 residues. The germline V gene encodes CDR1 SGHTA and CDR2 FQGNSA. V was pared by 5 bases and J by 1 base, with 19 bases of the junction left unmatched. This chain's CDR3 is CASSPKIVTQGWFNYGYTF. In DNA, the CDR3 is TGTGCCAGCAGCCCAAAGATCGTGACACAGGGGTGGTTTAACTATGGCTACACCTTC.

This clonotype was recorded at least ten times. The J gene is TRBJ2-3, the V gene TRBV12-3 or TRBV12-4; D could derive from TRBD1 or TRBD2 (5 bases each). The V end lost 4 bases, the J end lost 6 bases, and 14 bases lay between the germline ends. The length of the CDR3 is 14 residues. The CDR3 loop reads CASSWGPRSDTQYF. CDR3 coding DNA: TGTGCCAGCAGTTGGGGACCGAGGTCGGATACGCAGTATTTT.

The chain links TRBV28 to TRBJ1-5, with unresolved D. The CDR3 runs 15 residues. Germline V gene data show CDR1 as MDHEN and CDR2 as SYDVKM. With 6 bases removed from V and 0 bases from J, the gap between germline ends came to 12 bases. CDR3 nucleotides: TGTGCCAGCAGGATGAGGCCCCATAGCAATCAGCCCCAGCATTTT. It specifies CASRMRPHSNQPQHF. The full variable domain, rest sourced from reference TRBV28 and TRBJ1-5, is DVKVTQSSRYLVKRTGEKVFLECVQDMDHENMFWYRQDPGLGLRLIYFSYDVKMKEKGDIPEGYSVSREKKERFSLILESASTNQTSMYLCASRMRPHSNQPQHFGDGTRLSIL.

This clonotype was recorded a few times. This sequence joins TRBV6-6 and TRBJ1-5; D is possibly TRBD1 (5 bases). V lost 2 bases to trimming and J lost 2 bases, with 13 bases between them. Germline loops: CDR1 MNHNY, CDR2 SVGAGI (reference sequence). The CDR3 length is 16 residues. The DNA of the CDR3 is TGTGCCAGCAGTTACCTGTCGGGAGGGGGCAATCAGCCCCAGCATTTT. It specifies CASSYLSGGGNQPQHF.

This clonotype was found many times. The V gene is TRBV4-3, the J gene TRBJ1-3; the D is unclear. V was cut by 3 bases and J by 3 bases, with 6 bases left in between. The CDR3 has 13 residues. CDR1 LGHNA and CDR2 YSLEER come from the germline V gene. The CDR3 sequence is CASSQGIGNTIYF. CDR3 sequence (DNA): TGCGCCAGCAGCCAGGGGATTGGAAACACCATATATTTT.

The V gene is TRBV28, the J gene TRBJ1-1; 10 bases are a match to TRBD1. CDR1 and CDR2 (germline): MDHEN, SYDVKM. After removal of 10 bases from V and 3 bases from J, the junction contained 5 bases not matched to a gene. This CDR3 is built from 13 residues. The CDR3 sequence: CAIGTGVDTEAFF. CDR3 in DNA: TGTGCCATCGGGACAGGGGTGGACACTGAAGCTTTCTTT.

This clonotype was observed many times. The rearrangement joins TRBV7-3 to TRBJ2-2; 8 nucleotides align to TRBD2. CDR1 SGHTA and CDR2 FQGTGA come from the germline V gene. This CDR3 has 19 amino acids. The V segment lost 5 bases and the J segment 0 bases; nucleotides outside the gene matches: 14. DNA for the CDR3: TGTGCCAGCAGCCCCTGGCCCCCTAGCGGGCCTTCGAACACCGGGGAGCTGTTTTTT. Its translation is CASSPWPPSGPSNTGELFF. The full variable domain, in which reference TRBV7-3 and TRBJ2-2 provide the parts outside the CDR3, is GAGVSQTPSNKVTEKGKYVELRCDPISGHTALYWYRQSLGQGPEFLIYFQGTGAADDSGLPNDRFFAVRPEGSVSTLKIQRTERGDSAVYLCASSPWPPSGPSNTGELFFGEGSRLTVL.

The table lists this clonotype with many counts. V gene TRBV20-1 combines with J gene TRBJ2-1, with D maybe TRBD2 (5 bases). The CDR3 is 14 residues long. The V end was cut by 0 bases, the J end by 0 bases, with 6 bases between. From germline, CDR1 is DFQATT and CDR2 SNEGSKA (reference sequence). The CDR3 DNA reads TGCAGTGCTAGAGACACTAGCTCCTACAATGAGCAGTTCTTC. Encoded protein: CSARDTSSYNEQFF.

This clonotype occurred a few times. Written as DNA, the CDR3 is TGCAGTGCTACCGGGACAGGGGGCGAGACCCAGTACTTC. This gives the protein CSATGTGGETQYF. The chain combines TRBV20-1 with TRBJ2-5, with TRBD1 matching 12 bases. Germline V gives CDR1 DFQATT, CDR2 SNEGSKA (reference sequence). V lost 4 bases and J lost 5; bases outside the gene matches: 2. This CDR3 contains 13 residues.

This clonotype was detected ten times or more. The chain recombines TRBV7-6 with TRBJ1-5; 10 bases are shared with TRBD1. The length of the CDR3 is 17 residues. Germline lookup yields CDR1 SGHVS and CDR2 FNYEAQ. V lost 5 bases to trimming and J lost 6 bases; unmatched junction nucleotides: 13. The CDR3 nucleotides are TGTGCCAGCAGCCCACGACCCGGACAGGGGGTGGGTCAGCCCCAGCATTTT. It translates to CASSPRPGQGVGQPQHF.

This clonotype appeared many times. The chain links TRBV7-6 to TRBJ2-3, with D perhaps TRBD1 (6 bases). Trimming removed 2 bases from V and 6 bases from J, with 21 bases in between. The CDR3 has 17 residues. CDR1 and CDR2 (germline): SGHVS, FNYEAQ. CDR3 loop: CASSLSETPLGGDTQYF. DNA for the CDR3: TGTGCCAGCAGCTTATCCGAGACTCCCCTAGGGGGTGATACGCAGTATTTT. The entire variable domain, with the rest obtained from reference TRBV7-6 and TRBJ2-3, is as follows: GAGVSQSPRYKVTKRGQDVALRCDPISGHVSLYWYRQALGQGPEFLTYFNYEAQQDKSGLPNDRFSAERPEGSISTLTIQRTEQRDSAMYRCASSLSETPLGGDTQYFGPGTRLTVL.

This clonotype was observed at least ten times. V usage is TRBV7-2 and J usage is TRBJ1-2, with D tentatively TRBD1 (5 bases). Trimming cost V 5 bases and J 4 bases, with 17 bases left between them. The CDR3 is 15 residues long. Germline loops: CDR1 SGHTA, CDR2 FQGNSA. The CDR3 sequence is CASSGHSGTAYGYTF. The DNA of the CDR3 is TGTGCCAGCAGCGGACACTCTGGGACCGCCTATGGCTACACCTTC.

This clonotype was counted at least ten times. The chain carries TRBV3-1 and TRBJ2-7; D is ambiguous. Deletions cut 0 bases from V and 3 bases from J, with 12 bases between. Germline V lookup: CDR1 LGHDT, CDR2 YNNKEL (reference sequence). The length of the CDR3 is 15 residues. CDR3 in DNA: TGTGCCAGCAGCCAAGATCGTGGACCTTTCTACGAGCAGTACTTC. Protein: CASSQDRGPFYEQYF.

There are many counts of this clonotype. The chain couples TRBV11-2 to TRBJ2-5; D is possibly TRBD2 (7 bases). CDR3 length: 16 amino acids. Germline lookup yields CDR1 SGHAT and CDR2 FQNNGV. V dropped 5 bases and J dropped 4 bases, with 20 bases sitting between them. CDR3 sequence (DNA): TGTGCCAGCAGCCCCTTCGACGGGGGGCGAGGAGAGACCCAGTACTTC. It encodes CASSPFDGGRGETQYF.

This sequence joins TRBV6-8 and TRBJ1-2, with a tentative D call TRBD1 (6 bases). CDR1 and CDR2 (germline): MNHGY, SAAAGT. The CDR3 is made up of 14 amino acids. Deletions cut 5 bases from V and 8 bases from J, with 18 bases between. DNA of the CDR3: TGTGCCAGCAGTCGCCGAGGGGGGGCAAGGGGCTACACCTTC. It is translated as CASSRRGGARGYTF.

In this sample, this clonotype turned up many times. V is TRBV2 and J is TRBJ2-7; the D call may be TRBD1 or TRBD2 (6 bases each). The CDR3 has 14 amino acids. The V and J ends lost 2 bases and 7 bases respectively, with 15 bases between them. Germline V lookup: CDR1 SNHLY, CDR2 FYNNEI. The CDR3 reads CASSESRLGGEQYF. The DNA for the CDR3 is TGTGCCAGCAGTGAAAGCCGCCTAGGGGGGGAGCAGTACTTC.

This clonotype was seen at least ten times. The rearrangement uses TRBV28 and TRBJ2-3; D may be TRBD1 (6 bases). The CDR3 length is 15 residues. The V end lost 6 bases, the J end lost 0 bases, and 13 bases lay between the germline ends. Germline V gene data show CDR1 as MDHEN and CDR2 as SYDVKM. DNA of the CDR3: TGTGCCAGCAGCACCGTAAGGGGGAGCACAGATACGCAGTATTTT. Amino acids: CASSTVRGSTDTQYF.

This clonotype was detected ten times or more. The genes are TRBV7-8 and TRBJ2-7; 8 bases match TRBD2. The CDR3 loop spans 18 amino acids. With V trimmed by 0 bases and J by 9 bases, 19 bases remained unmatched. Germline-derived CDR1 and CDR2 are SGHVS and FQNEAQ. DNA for the CDR3: TGTGCCAGCAGCTTAGCGGGCCTTACTGAGCGGGGGTACGGGTGGCAGTACTTC. It specifies CASSLAGLTERGYGWQYF.

The chain joins TRBV24-1 to TRBJ2-7; TRBD1 agrees at 8 bases. The V gene end was trimmed by 4 bases and the J gene end by 7 bases; junction bases not matched to a gene: 11. The CDR3 runs 15 residues. Germline assignment: CDR1 KGHDR and CDR2 SFDVKD. Here the CDR3 DNA reads TGTGCCACCAGTGACCCGCGGGACAGGTTCCTGGAGCAGTACTTC. Translation gives CATSDPRDRFLEQYF.

This clonotype was recorded many times. The chain recombines TRBV7-8 with TRBJ2-7, with D uncertain. CDR1 and CDR2 from the germline V gene are SGHVS and FQNEAQ. The length of the CDR3 is 15 residues. Trimming took 1 base from V and 3 from J, leaving 13 bases between them. The CDR3, as DNA: TGTGCCAGCAGCTTAGTGAGTAGCTCGAACTACGAGCAGTACTTC. This translates into CASSLVSSSNYEQYF.

The chain employs TRBV15 and TRBJ2-5; no reliable D call. Between the trimmed V and J ends, which lost 4 bases and 1 base, there was a span of 13 bases. CDR3 length: 15 residues. Germline CDR1 and CDR2: LNHNV and YYDKDF (reference sequence). The CDR3 DNA sequence: TGTGCCACCAGCACAGAGATCGGGCCCCAAGAGACCCAGTACTTC. As protein: CATSTEIGPQETQYF.

At least ten counts were recorded for this clonotype. V and J are TRBV5-6 and TRBJ2-7, with D maybe TRBD1 (6 bases). The V end was cut by 3 bases, the J end by 3 bases, with 16 bases between. Germline CDR1 is SGHDT and CDR2 is YYEEEE. The CDR3 spans 15 residues. CDR3 sequence: CASSSLQGRGYEQYF. The CDR3 DNA reads as TGTGCCAGCAGCTCACTACAGGGAAGAGGCTACGAGCAGTACTTC.

This clonotype was picked up many times. The rearrangement uses TRBV7-2 and TRBJ2-3; possible D gene TRBD2, 5 bases. Trimming took 5 bases from V and 7 from J, leaving 10 bases between them. The CDR3 consists of 12 residues. Germline CDR1 SGHTA, CDR2 FQGNSA. The CDR3 loop reads CASSLRGNTQYF. DNA for the CDR3: TGTGCCAGCAGCCTTCGGGGAAATACGCAGTATTTT. Variable domain in full (rest from reference TRBV7-2 and TRBJ2-3): GAGVSQSPSNKVTEKGKDVELRCDPISGHTALYWYRQSLGQGLEFLIYFQGNSAPDKSGLPSDRFSAERTGGSVSTLTIQRTQQEDSAVYLCASSLRGNTQYFGPGTRLTVL.

This clonotype has only a few counts. V usage is TRBV2 and J usage is TRBJ2-3; 13 bases are shared with TRBD2. CDR1 is SNHLY, CDR2 FYNNEI, per germline. V shed 5 bases and J 0 bases; nucleotides not matched to a gene: 11. The CDR3 spans 19 residues. The CDR3 region is CASSYELAGGPTSTDTQYF. The CDR3 coding sequence is TGTGCCAGCAGTTACGAACTAGCGGGGGGGCCAACTAGCACAGATACGCAGTATTTT.